This T cell receptor beta chain was captured in a study of Tregs in tolerant kidney transplant recipients. General study results and limits: Expanding Tregs on activated donor B cells appeared to best identify donor-specific TCRbeta clones. Tolerant patients' donor-specific Tregs expanded beyond overall Tregs, suggesting antigen-driven growth. Some patients' samples used different primers over time, so nucleotide sequences weren't comparable.

Trimming cost V 4 bases and J 3 bases, with 19 bases left between them. The CDR3 is 17 residues long. Germline CDR1 reads LNHDA; CDR2 reads SQIVND (reference sequence). With respect to this clone: Its antigen remains unknown. The observed sequence ends 3 residues before the CDR3 terminus, with the missing tail filled in from the germline J gene.

Thawed PBMCs were FACS-sorted into unstimulated CD4+CD25+CD127- regulatory T cells, CD4+CD25- non-regulatory cells, CD4 and CD8 cells. Profiled with immunoSEQ multiplex PCR; TCRdb holds only in-frame clones, not every one. The specimen's table records over 45,000 clones. The sample was CD4+ T cells from blood, taken before the transplant. The chain is built from TRBV19 and TRBJ1-5; maybe TRBD1 (5 bases). The sequence was obtained from a human donor who received a combined kidney and bone marrow transplant. The CDR3: CASSTGGVGGNNQPQHF. The CDR3 bases that were read are TGTGCCAGTAGTACGGGAGGGGTCGGTGGGAACAATCAGCCC.